Presented here are 15 T cell receptor beta chains from one specimen sequenced in a study of cytomegalovirus exposure and HLA in healthy donors (dated by TCRdb to the late 2010s). Library preparation used the immunoSEQ multiplex PCR assay. For the multiplex PCR, a mixture combining 60 forward primers for TCR Vbeta segments and 13 reverse primers for TCR Jbeta segments was used. In its TCRdb copy, this immuneACCESS table keeps in-frame sequences only and misses some clones. Where compared with another copy, unresolved V genes explain less than half of these, and the others have no known cause. A total of around 100,000 clones appear in this sample, about 77% of them only once. The biggest ten clones account for over 3.5% of the sample. The specimen sequenced was PBMCs. The receptors come from a woman aged 45-65 years in good health and CMV-seropositive.

DNA for the CDR3: TGTGCCAGCAGCGCCAGGGGAAAACTGTTTTTT. It translates to CASSARGKLFF. The chain combines TRBV9 with TRBJ1-4; the D gene is possibly TRBD1 (6 bases). The CDR3 has 11 amino acids. Germline assignment: CDR1 SGDLS and CDR2 YYNGEE. The germline V and J ends were trimmed by 3 bases and 10 bases, with 7 bases remaining between them.

With regard to this clone: This sample also contains other DNA sequences that code for the same CDR3. The chain employs TRBV4-1 and TRBJ2-3; 8 bases map to TRBD1. The CDR3 contains 14 residues. CDR1 MGHRA and CDR2 YSYEKL come from the germline V gene. The trim removed 8 bases at V and 2 bases at J, leaving 6 bases unmatched. Written as DNA, the CDR3 is TGCGCCAGCTCCCGGGACAGGTACACAGATACGCAGTATTTT. This gives the protein CASSRDRYTDTQYF.

This chain connects TRBV27 to TRBJ2-2; TRBD2 matches at 7 bases. Germline V CDR1 and CDR2: MNHEY, SMNVEV (reference sequence). V shed 3 bases, J shed 8 bases, and the junction held 12 bases outside the gene matches. This CDR3 region has 16 residues. Here the CDR3 DNA reads TGTGCCAGCAGTTTCGGGCTAGCGGCTCAGAGAGGGGAGCTGTTTTTT. Translated, it gives CASSFGLAAQRGELFF.

The chain links TRBV27 to TRBJ2-1; 9 nucleotides agree with TRBD2. The V and J ends lost 5 bases and 5 bases, in that order; junction bases with no gene match: 16. CDR3 length equals 18 residues. CDR1 and CDR2 from the germline V gene are MNHEY and SMNVEV (reference sequence). The CDR3 DNA reads TGTGCCAGCAGTCCTTACTCCGGTAGTAGCGGGGGCCACAATGAGCAGTTCTTC. This gives the protein CASSPYSGSSGGHNEQFF.

This chain links TRBV6-5 with TRBJ1-2, with D perhaps TRBD1 (6 bases). The CDR3 runs to 15 residues. The V gene lost 2 bases and the J gene lost 2 bases, with 12 bases spanning the gap. The germline gives CDR1 MNHEY, CDR2 SVGAGI. The CDR3, as DNA: TGTGCCAGCAGTTACGGCCAGGGGATAAACTATGGCTACACCTTC. Its translation: CASSYGQGINYGYTF.

This chain uses TRBV13 with TRBJ2-1; 12 positions agree with TRBD2. V gave up 8 bases and J gave up 3 bases; unmatched junction bases: 14. The CDR3 loop spans 18 amino acids. Germline CDR1 PRHDT, CDR2 FYEKMQ (reference sequence). The DNA for the CDR3 is TGTGCCAGCCTAATGACTAGCGGGGGCCTATCCTTCTACAATGAGCAGTTCTTC. It specifies CASLMTSGGLSFYNEQFF.

The gene calls are TRBV4-1 and TRBJ1-4; 8 nucleotides match TRBD1. Germline trimming cut 4 bases from V and 5 bases from J; bases unmatched to any gene: 6. Germline values: CDR1 MGHRA, CDR2 YSYEKL. The CDR3 is made up of 15 amino acids. CDR3 region: CASSPGQGGNEKLFF. For the CDR3, the DNA is TGCGCCAGCAGCCCCGGACAGGGAGGAAATGAAAAACTGTTTTTT.

This sequence joins TRBV10-1 and TRBJ1-6, with D unresolved. Trimming shortened V by 2 bases and J by 14 bases, and 10 bases separated the two germline ends. CDR1 and CDR2 (germline): WNHNN, SYGVQD (reference sequence). This CDR3 has 12 amino acids. The CDR3 DNA reads TGCGCCAGCAGTGAGAGCGGCAGATCCCTCCACTTT. Its translation is CASSESGRSLHF.

The rearrangement links TRBV11-2 to TRBJ2-1; TRBD2 matches 8 bases. From germline, CDR1 is SGHAT and CDR2 FQNNGV. The ends lost 2 bases at V and 7 bases at J; junction bases unmatched: 16. This CDR3 is 18 amino acids long. The CDR3 protein is CASSLLPPTSGSINEQFF. The CDR3 coding sequence is TGTGCCAGCAGCTTACTCCCACCGACGAGCGGGAGTATAAATGAGCAGTTCTTC.

The CDR3 DNA is TGTGCCAGCAGTCCGGAGGGGTTTCAGCCCCAGCATTTT. This gives the protein CASSPEGFQPQHF. The V gene is TRBV2, the J gene TRBJ1-5; D is possibly TRBD1 (5 bases). The CDR3 length is 13 residues. Trimming took 5 bases from V and 6 from J, leaving 11 bases between them. Germline V lookup: CDR1 SNHLY, CDR2 FYNNEI.

The J gene is TRBJ2-5, the V gene TRBV28, with 12 nucleotides matching TRBD1. The J call is uncertain, as TRBJ2-7 better fits the DNA end. This CDR3 spans 16 amino acids. Germline values: CDR1 MDHEN, CDR2 SYDVKM. The CDR3 DNA reads as TGTGCCAGCAGTTCCGCCGGGACAGGGGGCGGTTACGAGCAGTACTTC. Protein sequence: CASSSAGTGGGYEQYF.

The chain joins TRBV7-2 to TRBJ2-7; TRBD2 matches 8 bases. Germline lookup yields CDR1 SGHTA and CDR2 FQGNSA. There are 14 residues in the CDR3. V lost 5 bases, J lost 0 bases, and 3 bases stayed unmatched. The CDR3 coding sequence is TGTGCCAGCAGCCCTAGCGGGTCCTCCTACGAGCAGTACTTC. Translating gives CASSPSGSSYEQYF.

The chain recombines TRBV27 with TRBJ2-5, with TRBD2 matching 7 bases. The CDR3 has 12 amino acids. CDR1 and CDR2 from the germline V gene are MNHEY and SMNVEV (reference sequence). V lost 6 bases, J lost 9 bases, and 7 bases stayed unmatched. The CDR3 coding sequence is TGTGCCAGCAGCAATTTTGGGAGGGCCCAGTACTTC. Encoded protein: CASSNFGRAQYF.

The J gene is TRBJ1-2, the V gene TRBV6-5; TRBD1 might be the D (6 bases). V was pared by 5 bases and J by 4 bases, with 8 bases between. Germline CDR1 MNHEY, CDR2 SVGAGI. CDR3 size: 12 residues. The DNA of the CDR3 is TGTGCCAGCAGTGGACAGTCCTATGGCTACACCTTC. This sequence encodes CASSGQSYGYTF.

This chain uses TRBV4-1 with TRBJ1-5; tentatively, D is TRBD1 (5 bases). The CDR3 spans 14 residues. The V gene lost 5 bases and the J gene lost 7 bases, with 15 bases spanning the gap. The V gene's germline CDR1 is MGHRA and CDR2 YSYEKL. The CDR3 DNA reads as TGCGCCAGCAGCGGAGACCCCGGGGGGCAGCCCCAGCATTTT. Protein: CASSGDPGGQPQHF.